The clone carrying this T cell receptor beta chain has just one count. The data are from a study of T-cell memory formation after mild COVID-19. TCRdb ran MiXCR on the 5' RACE reads and lists one entry per CDR3 protein. The table includes 200,000 to 250,000 distinct CDR3 sequences, less than 20% detected once. From germline, CDR1 is SGHRS and CDR2 YFSETQ. The CDR3 runs to 13 residues. V dropped 7 bases and J dropped 4 bases, with 15 bases sitting between them. The TCR was taken from an adult woman who had mild COVID-19 (a few samples of this study predate the infection). Cell type and time point are not known. Sequencing was carried out using PBMCs or a T cell subset sorted from them (not recorded which). The V and J genes are TRBV5-1 and TRBJ2-7; the D call may be TRBD1 or TRBD2 (6 bases each). The chain's CDR3 is CASSGAAKYEQYF. In DNA form, the CDR3 reads TGCGCCAGCTCGGGGGCAGCTAAGTACGAGCAGTACTTC.